This TCR beta chain was sequenced for a study of blood T cell repertoires in COVID-19. Clones were read by immunoSEQ multiplex PCR, and TCRdb kept only the in-frame ones, dropping some. The sample yields 200,000 to 300,000 clones, 83% seen once. The sequenced sample was PBMCs or T cells enriched from blood (not recorded which). The TCR originated in a woman aged 40 to 55 who had been exposed to COVID-19.

The CDR3 DNA reads TGTGCCAGCAGCTTAGCGGGTGGGGAGACCCAGTACTTC. Amino acids: CASSLAGGETQYF. The chain recombines TRBV7-3 with TRBJ2-5; tentative D call: TRBD2 (5 bases). The V end was cut by 2 bases, the J end by 5 bases, with 9 bases between. Germline V lookup: CDR1 SGHTA, CDR2 FQGTGA. CDR3 length: 13 amino acids.